The T cell receptor (beta chain) under discussion was sequenced for a study of neurological immune-mediated disorders. Findings of the study overall: Multiple sclerosis patients had less TCR clonal expansion than even healthy controls, unlike HTLV-1-associated myelopathy.

A 10-nucleotide random UMI tagged transcripts in template-switch 5'RACE cDNA synthesis. TCRdb itself ran the 5' RACE reads through MiXCR, one entry per CDR3 protein. Found here are 25,000 or so distinct CDR3 sequences, 9.5% to 15% of them singletons; the top ten hold 6% to 8%. Concerning this clonotype itself: Its antigen is not known.

V lost 2 bases and J lost 2; bases outside the gene matches: 6. CDR1 is LGHDT and CDR2 is YNNKEL in the germline V gene (reference sequence). This CDR3 contains 15 residues. This clonotype was obtained from a man aged 60-69 years in good health. The sequencing sample was made of PBMCs. The chain joins TRBV3-1 to TRBJ2-7, with 7 bases identical to TRBD1. This CDR3 is CASSQNRGPTYEQYF. CDR3 DNA sequence: TGTGCCAGCAGCCAAAACAGGGGACCGACCTACGAGCAGTACTTC.